The clone carrying this T cell receptor (beta chain) showed up many times. The CDR3 has 13 residues. The V end was cut by 3 bases, the J end by 6 bases, with 12 bases between. In germline, CDR1 is SNHLY, CDR2 FYNNEI. Individuals with ophthalmopathy presented a Clinical Activity Score of at least 3, a NOSPECS grade of at least 4 and a duration under 3 months. Any patient presenting with uncontrolled infection, other autoimmune disease, pregnancy or lactation was left out. Diagnoses rested on clinical symptoms, serum thyroxine and TRAb, thyroid ultrasound and orbital computed tomography. The authors obtained PBMCs from 10 ml of fresh peripheral blood. This sample is drawn from a study of T cells in Graves' hyperthyroidism and ophthalmopathy. The CDR3 regions of TCR beta were amplified from RNA transcripts. HTBI primers were employed in a first-round RT-PCR of the TCR CDR3. TCRdb re-analysed the multiplex PCR reads in MiXCR, keeping a single row per CDR3 protein. The table lists approximately 690,000 distinct CDR3 sequences, about 14% of them singletons.

This sequence was found in a woman between 50 and 59 years old with Graves' ophthalmopathy. Sequencing was carried out using blood. The chain links TRBV2 to TRBJ2-7, with D possibly TRBD2 on 5 matching bases. The CDR3 region is CASSEILASEQYF. As DNA, the CDR3 is TGTGCCAGCAGTGAGATCCTAGCCTCCGAGCAGTACTTC.